These 3 T cell receptor beta chains were sequenced from one sample in a study of cytomegalovirus exposure and HLA in healthy donors. Sequencing used immunoSEQ multiplex PCR; TCRdb keeps in-frame clones, though not all of them. This table has a few hundred thousand clones, roughly 90% appearing once. Sequenced sample: PBMCs. The receptors were gathered from a woman aged 18-30 years in good health and CMV-seronegative.

This rearrangement joins TRBV27 to TRBJ1-1, with D maybe TRBD1 (5 bases). Deletions cut 3 bases from V and 3 bases from J, with 14 bases between. In germline, CDR1 is MNHEY, CDR2 SMNVEV (reference sequence). CDR3 length: 15 residues. The CDR3 nucleotides are TGTGCCAGCAGTTTCGGACTCGGAGGGGACACTGAAGCTTTCTTT. The encoded protein is CASSFGLGGDTEAFF.

The rearrangement links TRBV27 to TRBJ1-5, with no clear D. The germline gives CDR1 MNHEY, CDR2 SMNVEV (reference sequence). The CDR3 spans 15 residues. V lost 3 bases and J lost 0, with 9 bases in between. The CDR3 loop reads CASSLGSYSNQPQHF. CDR3 DNA: TGTGCCAGCAGTTTGGGGAGTTATAGCAATCAGCCCCAGCATTTT.

V and J are TRBV6-1 and TRBJ1-5, with D possibly TRBD1 on 6 matching bases. The germline V gene encodes CDR1 MNHNS and CDR2 SASEGT. This CDR3 region has 14 residues. The V end lost 5 bases, the J end lost 7 bases, and 15 bases lay between the germline ends. The CDR3 DNA follows: TGTGCCAGCAGTCCCCGTGACAGGAGCCAGCCCCAGCATTTT. Translating it yields CASSPRDRSQPQHF.